The next 21 T cell receptor beta chains were all read from a single sample in a study of Tregs in tolerant kidney transplant recipients. Libraries were prepared by immunoSEQ multiplex PCR; TCRdb keeps only in-frame clonotypes and omits some of them. The repertoire consists of roughly 69,000 clones, with 85% to 90% occurring once and the leading ten covering about 0.36%. The specimen was CD4+ T cells from blood, collected before the transplant. The receptors derive from a human donor who received a combined kidney and bone marrow transplant.

The V call is TRBV28, the J call TRBJ1-1, with 7 bases lining up with TRBD1. This CDR3 region has 18 residues. The germline V gene has CDR1 MDHEN and CDR2 SYDVKM. With V trimmed by 3 bases and J by 1 base, 14 bases remained unmatched. CDR3 amino acids: CASSFPLRGRRKNTEAFF. CDR3 DNA: TGTGCCAGCAGTTTTCCCCTTAGGGGGCGAAGGAAGAACACTGAAGCTTTCTTT.

This sequence joins TRBV27 and TRBJ2-5, with 15 bases identical to TRBD2. CDR1 and CDR2 (germline): MNHEY, SMNVEV (reference sequence). V gave up 6 bases and J gave up 3 bases; unmatched junction bases: 2. The CDR3 totals 15 residues. As DNA, the CDR3 is TGTGCCAGCAGCGGACTAGCGGGAGGGGAAGAGACCCAGTACTTC. Translating gives CASSGLAGGEETQYF.

The rearrangement joins TRBV27 to TRBJ2-7; D may be TRBD1 (6 bases). The CDR3 totals 13 residues. V lost 5 bases to trimming and J lost 4 bases, with 12 bases between them. Germline V gives CDR1 MNHEY, CDR2 SMNVEV (reference sequence). The CDR3, as DNA: TGTGCCAGCAGTAGGGGACAACTATACGAGCAGTACTTC. Its protein product is CASSRGQLYEQYF.

The chain employs TRBV6-4 and TRBJ1-5; the match to TRBD1 covers 7 bases. The CDR3 is made up of 13 amino acids. J gave up 7 bases and V 5 bases, and 5 bases lay outside the gene matches. From germline, CDR1 is MRHNA and CDR2 SNTAGT. CDR3 nucleotide sequence: TGTGCCAGCAGTCCCACAGGGGAGCAGCCCCAGCATTTT. It specifies CASSPTGEQPQHF.

Points on this clone: A read error may be the cause here, since a much bigger clone is one base away. CDR3 sequence: CAISETETSGEQYF. The CDR3 nucleotides are TGTGCCATCAGTGAGACGGAGACTAGCGGCGAGCAGTACTTC. The chain links TRBV10-3 to TRBJ2-7, with 9 bases fitting TRBD2. CDR3 length: 14 residues. CDR1 and CDR2 from the germline V gene are ENHRY and SYGVKD. The V and J ends lost 2 bases and 6 bases, in that order; junction bases with no gene match: 5.

This rearrangement joins TRBV5-8 to TRBJ2-3; no clear D gene. Germline loops: CDR1 SGHTS, CDR2 YDEGEE. The V end lost 4 bases, the J end lost 3 bases, and 3 bases lay between the germline ends. This CDR3 spans 11 amino acids. The CDR3 loop reads CASSQTDTQYF. CDR3 sequence (DNA): TGTGCCAGCAGCCAAACAGATACGCAGTATTTT.

This sequence joins TRBV7-9 and TRBJ2-3, with TRBD2 matching 7 bases. The trim removed 1 base at V and 0 bases at J, leaving 1 base unmatched. CDR3 length: 15 residues. Per germline, CDR1 SEHNR and CDR2 FQNEAQ (reference sequence). CDR3 sequence reads: CASSLERGSTDTQYF. CDR3 nucleotides: TGTGCCAGCAGCTTAGAGCGGGGAAGCACAGATACGCAGTATTTT.

V usage is TRBV7-2 and J usage is TRBJ1-5, with D tentatively TRBD1 (6 bases). Germline lookup yields CDR1 SGHTA and CDR2 FQGNSA. The CDR3 length is 15 residues. The ends were cut back, 3 bases at V and 4 bases at J, with 13 bases in the middle. The DNA of the CDR3 is TGTGCCAGCAGCTTCAGCAGGGGAATAAATCAGCCCCAGCATTTT. Translation gives CASSFSRGINQPQHF.

The V and J genes are TRBV18 and TRBJ1-1, with D perhaps TRBD1 (5 bases). Trimming took 3 bases from V and 4 from J, leaving 12 bases between them. CDR3 length equals 14 residues. Germline CDR1 KGHSH, CDR2 LQKENI. The chain's CDR3 is CASSPGPGGTEAFF. The DNA of the CDR3 is TGTGCCAGCTCACCTGGGCCGGGGGGCACTGAAGCTTTCTTT. The variable domain in full, with the rest retrieved from reference TRBV18 and TRBJ1-1, is NAGVMQNPRHLVRRRGQEARLRCSPMKGHSHVYWYRQLPEEGLKFMVYLQKENIIDESGMPKERFSAEFPKEGPSILRIQQVVRGDSAAYFCASSPGPGGTEAFFGQGTRLTVV.

This clone showed up just once. The J gene is TRBJ2-7, the V gene TRBV10-2; TRBD2 might be the D (6 bases). The CDR3 runs 15 residues. Germline CDR1 WSHSY, CDR2 SAAADI. The V and J ends lost 3 bases and 3 bases respectively, with 15 bases between them. This CDR3 is CASSEGTRRGYEQYF. CDR3 nucleotide sequence: TGCGCCAGCAGTGAAGGGACTCGGAGGGGCTACGAGCAGTACTTC.

The V call is TRBV18, the J call TRBJ1-3; TRBD1 might be the D (5 bases). V was shortened by 2 bases and J by 4 bases, with 9 bases between the two germline ends. Per the germline V gene, CDR1 is KGHSH and CDR2 is LQKENI. The CDR3 covers 14 residues. The chain's CDR3 is CASSPSTGGNTIYF. CDR3 nucleotides: TGTGCCAGCTCACCAAGCACAGGCGGAAACACCATATATTTT.

This chain connects TRBV28 to TRBJ2-1; 7 positions agree with TRBD1. Per germline, CDR1 MDHEN and CDR2 SYDVKM. J gave up 5 bases and V 2 bases, and 9 bases lay outside the gene matches. The CDR3 runs 16 residues. The CDR3 protein is CASSLTQGDPHNEQFF. CDR3 nucleotide sequence: TGTGCCAGCAGTTTAACCCAGGGGGATCCACACAATGAGCAGTTCTTC. Filled out from reference TRBV28 and TRBJ2-1, the complete variable domain reads DVKVTQSSRYLVKRTGEKVFLECVQDMDHENMFWYRQDPGLGLRLIYFSYDVKMKEKGDIPEGYSVSREKKERFSLILESASTNQTSMYLCASSLTQGDPHNEQFFGPGTRLTVL.

CDR3 in amino acids: CASSLWGAGGYGYTF. The DNA for the CDR3 is TGTGCCAGCAGTTTATGGGGGGCGGGGGGCTATGGCTACACCTTC. The chain links TRBV27 to TRBJ1-2; tentative D call: TRBD1 (6 bases). This CDR3 is 15 amino acids long. Germline V gives CDR1 MNHEY, CDR2 SMNVEV (reference sequence). Trimming stripped 1 base from V and 4 bases from J, with 13 bases between.

V usage is TRBV29-1 and J usage is TRBJ2-1; possibly TRBD2 for D (5 bases). Germline CDR1 reads SQVTM; CDR2 reads ANQGSEA. This CDR3 comprises 12 residues. Deletions cut 5 bases from V and 5 bases from J, with 10 bases between. The CDR3 loop reads CSVTRGNNEQFF. The CDR3 nucleotides read TGCAGCGTTACACGGGGTAACAATGAGCAGTTCTTC.

The chain is built from TRBV28 and TRBJ2-7; D is ambiguous. Trimming left V 6 bases short and J 4 bases short, with 7 bases between. The CDR3 loop spans 11 amino acids. Germline V gene sequence: CDR1 MDHEN, CDR2 SYDVKM. The CDR3 nucleotides are TGTGCCAGCAGACAGAATTACGAGCAGTACTTC. Translation gives CASRQNYEQYF.

The V call is TRBV5-1, the J call TRBJ1-1; 11 bases align to TRBD1. CDR3 length equals 18 residues. V shed 4 bases, J shed 5 bases, and the junction held 16 bases outside the gene matches. Per the germline V gene, CDR1 is SGHRS and CDR2 is YFSETQ. The CDR3 protein is CASSPRDRGIGRTTEAFF. CDR3 nucleotide sequence: TGCGCCAGCAGCCCCCGGGACAGGGGGATTGGGAGAACAACTGAAGCTTTCTTT. Combining the CDR3 with reference TRBV5-1 and TRBJ1-1 gives the whole variable domain KAGVTQTPRYLIKTRGQQVTLSCSPISGHRSVSWYQQTPGQGLQFLFEYFSETQRNKGNFPGRFSGRQFSNSRSEMNVSTLELGDSALYLCASSPRDRGIGRTTEAFFGQGTRLTVV.

This sequence joins TRBV5-1 and TRBJ1-2; no clear D gene. Trimming shortened V by 2 bases and J by 5 bases, and 16 bases separated the two germline ends. The CDR3 runs 15 residues. CDR1 SGHRS and CDR2 YFSETQ come from the germline V gene. CDR3 nucleotide sequence: TGCGCCAGCAGCTTTGATGAGGGCGCTCCTTATGGCTACACCTTC. Residues: CASSFDEGAPYGYTF. The full variable domain, completed using reference TRBV5-1 and TRBJ1-2, is KAGVTQTPRYLIKTRGQQVTLSCSPISGHRSVSWYQQTPGQGLQFLFEYFSETQRNKGNFPGRFSGRQFSNSRSEMNVSTLELGDSALYLCASSFDEGAPYGYTFGSGTRLTVV.

The chain carries TRBV7-3 and TRBJ2-1, with TRBD2 matching 9 bases. The V and J ends lost 5 bases and 9 bases, in that order; junction bases with no gene match: 8. Per the germline V gene, CDR1 is SGHTA and CDR2 is FQGTGA. CDR3 length: 14 residues. This chain's CDR3 is CASSPVGGRVEQFF. The DNA for the CDR3 is TGTGCCAGCAGCCCCGTGGGCGGGAGGGTTGAGCAGTTCTTC.

The chain recombines TRBV5-5 with TRBJ2-7, with TRBD1 identical over 9 bases. From germline, CDR1 is SGHKS and CDR2 YYEKEE (reference sequence). The CDR3 has 15 amino acids. Trimming cost V 1 base and J 1 base; bases outside gene matches: 3. The chain's CDR3 is CASSLTGQGSYEQYF. The CDR3 nucleotides are TGTGCCAGCAGCTTGACGGGACAGGGTTCCTACGAGCAGTACTTC.

The V and J genes are TRBV7-8 and TRBJ1-4; no firm D call. Trimming took off 4 bases at V and 4 bases at J, with 13 bases between the two ends. The CDR3 loop spans 15 amino acids. Germline assignment: CDR1 SGHVS and CDR2 FQNEAQ. The CDR3 loop is CASSSISGGNEKLFF. CDR3 nucleotides: TGTGCCAGCAGCTCGATCTCAGGAGGTAATGAAAAACTGTTTTTT.

In its sample, this clone was seen once. The chain carries TRBV5-6 and TRBJ1-2; 12 nucleotides match TRBD1. V shed 4 bases, J shed 2 bases, and the junction held 3 bases outside the gene matches. Germline assignment: CDR1 SGHDT and CDR2 YYEEEE. The CDR3 has 15 residues. The CDR3 DNA is TGTGCCAGCAGCCCAGGGACAGGGGGCAACTATGGCTACACCTTC. This codes for CASSPGTGGNYGYTF.